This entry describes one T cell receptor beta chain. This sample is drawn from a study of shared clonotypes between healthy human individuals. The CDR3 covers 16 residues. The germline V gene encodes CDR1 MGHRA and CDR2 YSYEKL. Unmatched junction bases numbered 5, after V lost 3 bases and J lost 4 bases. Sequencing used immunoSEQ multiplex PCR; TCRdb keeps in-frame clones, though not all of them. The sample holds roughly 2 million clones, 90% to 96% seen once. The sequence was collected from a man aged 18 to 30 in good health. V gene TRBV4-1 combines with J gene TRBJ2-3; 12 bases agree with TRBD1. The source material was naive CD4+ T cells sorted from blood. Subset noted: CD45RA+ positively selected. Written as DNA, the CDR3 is TGCGCCAGCAGCCACCCGGGACAGGGGGCCTCAGATACGCAGTATTTT. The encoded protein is CASSHPGQGASDTQYF.